This T cell receptor (beta chain) was documented in a study of response to subunit inactivated influenza vaccine. Overall study findings and caveats: Seasonal influenza vaccination, on each occasion, was suggested by the authors to recruit few new T cells.

TCRdb recomputed calls from the RT-PCR reads with MiXCR, one row per CDR3 protein. In the table there are about 780,000 distinct CDR3 sequences, roughly 20% of which are singletons. This clonotype was seen a few times. Its target is unknown. The CDR3 totals 14 residues. Looked up from germline, CDR1 is MNHEY and CDR2 is SVGAGI. V was cut by 2 bases and J by 5 bases, with 12 bases left in between. The gene calls are TRBV6-5 and TRBJ2-5, with no clear D. This specimen was PBMCs from blood, taken roughly 5 days after vaccination. The clonotype was recovered from a man between 50 and 59 years old who received an inactivated influenza vaccine. CDR3 DNA sequence: TGTGCCAGCAGTTACCTAGGCGGCTGGGAGACCCAGTACTTC. Residues: CASSYLGGWETQYF.